Each of the 30 T cell receptor beta chains below was sequenced from the same sample in a study of glioma-infiltrating T cells. The iRepertoire nested amplicon-rescue multiplex PCR amplified TCR alpha and beta CDR3s from RNA. TCRdb analysed the multiplex PCR reads with MiXCR anew, one entry per CDR3 protein. The sample carries 300,000 to 400,000 distinct CDR3 sequences, around 38% recorded once. Sequencing was performed on glioma tissue, nonneoplastic brain tissue, or PBMCs (not recorded which). The receptors stem from a human donor with low-grade glioma or glioblastoma, undergoing nonglioma brain surgery, or in good health (not recorded which).

This clonotype was seen a handful of times. V gene TRBV3-1 combines with J gene TRBJ1-2; D perhaps matches TRBD1 (6 bases). Germline loops: CDR1 LGHDT, CDR2 YNNKEL (reference sequence). This CDR3 is built from 15 residues. Trimming shortened V by 7 bases and J by 1 base, and 16 bases separated the two germline ends. Written as DNA, the CDR3 is TGTGCCAGCACGACAGGATGGGGAAGTAACTATGGCTACACCTTC. Translating it yields CASTTGWGSNYGYTF.

V usage is TRBV10-3 and J usage is TRBJ2-7; the match to TRBD2 covers 8 bases. The ends lost 7 bases at V and 2 bases at J; junction bases unmatched: 7. CDR1 and CDR2 (germline): ENHRY, SYGVKD. This CDR3 is built from 14 residues. The CDR3 DNA sequence: TGTGCCATCACATCGGGACTAGTTCCCTACGAGCAGTACTTC. Amino acids: CAITSGLVPYEQYF.

The sample holds a few counts of this clonotype. The chain's CDR3 is CSARERDSYNEQFF. CDR3 bases: TGCAGTGCTAGAGAGCGAGACAGCTACAATGAGCAGTTCTTC. This chain uses TRBV20-1 with TRBJ2-1; possible D gene TRBD1, 5 bases. CDR1 is DFQATT and CDR2 is SNEGSKA in the germline V gene (reference sequence). CDR3 length: 14 amino acids. Trimming cost V 0 bases and J 3 bases, with 9 bases left between them.

This clonotype occurred many times. The chain is built from TRBV6-2 or TRBV6-3 and TRBJ2-4; 7 nucleotides agree with TRBD1. Germline V gene data show CDR1 as MNHEY and CDR2 as SVGEGT. The CDR3 is 17 residues long. Unmatched junction bases numbered 11, after V lost 2 bases and J lost 4 bases. The CDR3 reads CASSYPGADRDKNIQYF. CDR3 nucleotide sequence: TGTGCCAGCAGTTACCCTGGCGCCGACAGGGATAAAAACATTCAGTACTTC.

In the case of this clonotype: Possible read error: a much larger clone is one base away. This chain joins TRBV6-1 and TRBJ2-1; D may be TRBD1 (5 bases). V was clipped by 6 bases and J by 12 bases, with 15 bases between them. The CDR3 runs 12 residues. In germline, CDR1 is MNHNS, CDR2 SASEGT. As DNA, the CDR3 is TGTGCCAGCAGCCTACGCAGGGATGTGCAGTTCTTC. Its protein product is CASSLRRDVQFF.

Remarks on this clonotype: One end of the junction varies from germline; a read error may be responsible. This chain links TRBV28 with TRBJ2-5; no firm D call. This CDR3 has 14 amino acids. Germline lookup yields CDR1 MDHEN and CDR2 SYDVKM. The CDR3 region is CASSSDVQSETQHF. In DNA, the CDR3 is TGTGCCAGCAGCTCTGATGTTCAGTCGGAGACCCAGCACTTC.

The rearrangement links TRBV3-1 to TRBJ1-2, with D uncertain. The CDR3 covers 15 residues. Trimming took off 0 bases at V and 5 bases at J, with 13 bases between the two ends. Germline V gene lookup returns CDR1 LGHDT and CDR2 YNNKEL (reference sequence). Written as DNA, the CDR3 is TGTGCCAGCAGCCAAGATGGAGGGCCTACGTATGGCTACACCTTC. This translates into CASSQDGGPTYGYTF.

This clonotype has at least ten counts. J is TRBJ2-1 and V is TRBV20-1; tentative D call: TRBD1 (6 bases). Germline CDR1 is DFQATT and CDR2 is SNEGSKA (reference sequence). The CDR3 covers 11 residues. V lost 4 bases, J lost 7 bases, and 8 bases lay in between. CDR3 region: CSATQGNEQFF. The CDR3 nucleotides are TGCAGTGCTACGCAGGGGAATGAGCAGTTCTTC.

This clonotype was found a few times. The gene calls are TRBV4-2 and TRBJ2-1; 8 bases are a match to TRBD2. Trimming cost V 1 base and J 5 bases; bases outside gene matches: 4. Germline CDR1 LGHNA, CDR2 YNFKEQ. This CDR3 has 15 amino acids. The CDR3 sequence is CASSQGLARDNEQFF. The CDR3 DNA reads TGTGCCAGCAGCCAAGGACTAGCGAGAGACAATGAGCAGTTCTTC.

The chain combines TRBV7-6 with TRBJ1-1, with 8 bases that match TRBD1. V lost 4 bases and J lost 4; bases outside the gene matches: 5. CDR3 size: 14 residues. Germline lookup yields CDR1 SGHVS and CDR2 FNYEAQ. The CDR3 reads CASSYITGGTEAFF. CDR3 DNA sequence: TGTGCCAGCAGCTATATCACAGGGGGCACTGAAGCTTTCTTT.

The chain is built from TRBV7-9 and TRBJ2-3, with no clear D. V was trimmed by 5 bases and J by 0 bases, leaving 12 bases between them. Germline V gene sequence: CDR1 SEHNR, CDR2 FQNEAQ (reference sequence). The CDR3 runs 15 residues. For the CDR3, the DNA is TGTGCCAGCAGCCCTTCAGGAGCCAGCACAGATACGCAGTATTTT. It specifies CASSPSGASTDTQYF.

In its sample, this clonotype was seen a few times. The V and J genes are TRBV4-2 and TRBJ1-4; TRBD1 matches 8 bases. The germline V gene has CDR1 LGHNA and CDR2 YNFKEQ. The CDR3 loop spans 15 amino acids. The V segment lost 0 bases and the J segment 6 bases; nucleotides outside the gene matches: 3. This chain's CDR3 is CASSQDGTGDEKLFF. The CDR3 nucleotides read TGTGCCAGCAGCCAAGATGGGACAGGAGATGAAAAACTGTTTTTT.

Regarding this clonotype: This may stem from a read error, because a much larger clone lies one nucleotide away. V gene TRBV25-1 combines with J gene TRBJ2-1; 11 nucleotides line up with TRBD2. The J segment lost 6 bases and the V segment lost 6 bases, leaving 10 bases of the junction unmatched. Germline lookup yields CDR1 MGHDK and CDR2 SYGVNS. The CDR3 has 16 amino acids. CDR3 amino acids: CASSRSSGRVFNEQFF. The CDR3 DNA follows: TGTGCCAGCAGCCGCAGTAGCGGGAGGGTTTTCAATGAGCAGTTCTTC.

A remark on this clonotype: The junction departs from the called germline gene at one end, perhaps through a read error. This chain joins TRBV15 and TRBJ2-1; the D is unclear. The CDR3 consists of 13 residues. CDR1 LNHNV and CDR2 YYDKDF come from the germline V gene (reference sequence). The CDR3 DNA is TGTGCCATCAGCAGAGATAGTCACAATGAGCAGTTCTTC. Its translation is CAISRDSHNEQFF.

This chain joins TRBV5-4 and TRBJ2-7; D gene uncertain. Germline assignment: CDR1 SGHNT and CDR2 YYREEE (reference sequence). CDR3 size: 14 residues. Trimming removed 4 bases at V and 2 bases at J, with 13 bases between. This CDR3 is CASSPGPDTYEQYF. CDR3 DNA sequence: TGTGCCAGCAGCCCCGGACCCGATACCTACGAGCAGTACTTC.

This clonotype occurred once. As DNA, the CDR3 is TGTGCCACCAGCAGAGGTGTGGCGGTTCGTGGGGCTTTCTTT. Translating gives CATSRGVAVRGAFF. V gene TRBV15 combines with J gene TRBJ1-1, with D unresolved. The CDR3 loop spans 14 amino acids. Looked up from germline, CDR1 is LNHNV and CDR2 is YYDKDF (reference sequence). V lost 1 base and J lost 11, with 17 bases in between. Based on the CDR3 plus reference TRBV15 and TRBJ1-1, the full variable domain is DAMVIQNPRYQVTQFGKPVTLSCSQTLNHNVMYWYQQKSSQAPKLLFHYYDKDFNNEADTPDNFQSRRPNTSFCFLDIRSPGLGDTAMYLCATSRGVAVRGAFFGQGTRLTVV.

This clonotype was picked up many times. This rearrangement joins TRBV4-1 to TRBJ2-7, with 8 positions matching TRBD2. The CDR3 consists of 16 residues. V was clipped by 4 bases and J by 2 bases; unmatched bases: 10. CDR1 is MGHRA, CDR2 YSYEKL, per germline. As DNA, the CDR3 is TGCGCCAGCAGCCCCCACACCGGGGGACTAGCCTACGAGCAGTACTTC. It codes for CASSPHTGGLAYEQYF.

The CDR3 nucleotides read TGTGCCAGCAGTGAGGGGGTGTGGTGGTTAAGCTCCTACAATGAGCAGTACTTC. Its translation: CASSEGVWWLSSYNEQYF. The chain combines TRBV2 with TRBJ2-7, with D perhaps being TRBD1 or TRBD2 (5 bases each). The CDR3 runs 18 residues. The ends were cut back, 3 bases at V and 7 bases at J, with 28 bases in the middle. Per the germline V gene, CDR1 is SNHLY and CDR2 is FYNNEI.

A remark on this clonotype: This may arise from a read error, as a much more abundant clone is one base away. The chain employs TRBV28 and TRBJ1-1; 7 positions match TRBD1. Germline V gene lookup returns CDR1 MDHEN and CDR2 SYDVKM. This CDR3 spans 14 amino acids. Written as DNA, the CDR3 is TGTGCCAGCAGTTTGGGACAGTCAAACACTAAAGCTTTCTTT. Translation: CASSLGQSNTKAFF.

This clonotype has at least ten counts. The genes are TRBV6-2 or TRBV6-3 and TRBJ2-5; D is uncertain. Looked up from germline, CDR1 is MNHEY and CDR2 is SVGEGT. The ends were cut back, 5 bases at V and 5 bases at J, with 18 bases in the middle. CDR3 length: 15 residues. The CDR3 spells CASSRASVLGETQYF. Here the CDR3 DNA reads TGTGCCAGCAGTCGCGCTTCGGTACTCGGCGAGACCCAGTACTTC.

This clonotype was picked up a small number of times. The V call is TRBV20-1, the J call TRBJ2-5, with D uncertain. The CDR3 runs to 14 residues. The germline V and J ends were trimmed by 6 bases and 0 bases, with 14 bases remaining between them. Per germline, CDR1 DFQATT and CDR2 SNEGSKA (reference sequence). This CDR3 is CSAPGSTYQETQYF. The CDR3, as DNA: TGCAGTGCCCCGGGTTCCACGTACCAAGAGACCCAGTACTTC.

The J gene is TRBJ2-7, the V gene TRBV7-9; 7 bases map to TRBD1. Per germline, CDR1 SEHNR and CDR2 FQNEAQ (reference sequence). The CDR3 consists of 15 residues. V shed 5 bases and J 2 bases; nucleotides not matched to a gene: 9. The CDR3 protein is CASSRAGTAPYEQYF. The CDR3 nucleotides are TGTGCCAGCAGCCGAGCTGGGACAGCACCCTACGAGCAGTACTTC. Filled out from reference TRBV7-9 and TRBJ2-7, the complete variable domain reads DTGVSQNPRHKITKRGQNVTFRCDPISEHNRLYWYRQTLGQGPEFLTYFQNEAQLEKSRLLSDRFSAERPKGSFSTLEIQRTEQGDSAMYLCASSRAGTAPYEQYFGPGTRLTVT.

The J gene is TRBJ1-2, the V gene TRBV28, with unresolved D. Germline V gene lookup returns CDR1 MDHEN and CDR2 SYDVKM. There are 15 residues in the CDR3. Trimming pared 2 bases from V and 5 bases from J, leaving 15 bases between. The CDR3 DNA reads as TGTGCCAGCAGTTTACCCCCAGTTTTGGGATATGGCTACACCTTC. This gives the protein CASSLPPVLGYGYTF.

This clonotype was counted a few times. V and J are TRBV6-5 and TRBJ2-2; the D gene is possibly TRBD1 (8 bases). This CDR3 region has 16 residues. Deletions cut 2 bases from V and 4 bases from J, with 14 bases between. Germline V lookup: CDR1 MNHEY, CDR2 SVGAGI. CDR3 coding DNA: TGTGCCAGCAGTTACCGCTACAGGGGGGGCACCGGGGAGCTGTTTTTT. It specifies CASSYRYRGGTGELFF.

In its sample, this clonotype was seen many times. V is TRBV25-1 and J is TRBJ1-4, with D perhaps matching TRBD1 (5 bases). Trimming removed 5 bases from V and 10 bases from J, with 14 bases in between. Per germline, CDR1 MGHDK and CDR2 SYGVNS. There are 13 residues in the CDR3. CDR3 bases: TGTGCCAGCAGTCCGGGGCAGCGAGGAAAACTGTTTTTT. It translates to CASSPGQRGKLFF.

This chain uses TRBV4-2 with TRBJ2-3; 9 nucleotides match TRBD2. V shed 3 bases, J shed 5 bases, and the junction held 9 bases outside the gene matches. This CDR3 spans 16 amino acids. The V gene's germline CDR1 is LGHNA and CDR2 YNFKEQ. CDR3 nucleotides: TGTGCCAGCAGCCAGGGGAGGACTAGCGTATTAGATACGCAGTATTTT. This translates into CASSQGRTSVLDTQYF.

This clonotype was counted many times. The rearrangement joins TRBV25-1 to TRBJ2-5, with D perhaps assigned TRBD1 or TRBD2 (5 bases each). Germline CDR1 and CDR2: MGHDK and SYGVNS. This CDR3 region has 16 residues. Trimming took off 1 base at V and 4 bases at J, with 16 bases between the two ends. This chain's CDR3 is CASSELGIGDGETQYF. The CDR3 DNA reads TGTGCCAGCAGTGAATTAGGTATTGGGGACGGAGAGACCCAGTACTTC. Full variable domain (outside the CDR3, taken from reference TRBV25-1 and TRBJ2-5): EADIYQTPRYLVIGTGKKITLECSQTMGHDKMYWYQQDPGMELHLIHYSYGVNSTEKGDLSSESTVSRIRTEHFPLTLESARPSHTSQYLCASSELGIGDGETQYFGPGTRLLVL.

This clonotype was detected many times. The gene calls are TRBV6-1 and TRBJ2-3; 9 positions agree with TRBD1. Germline CDR1 is MNHNS and CDR2 is SASEGT. This CDR3 has 16 amino acids. Trimming at V came to 5 bases and at J to 3 bases, leaving 9 bases not matched to a gene. This chain's CDR3 is CASSYTWTGATDTQYF. CDR3 sequence (DNA): TGTGCCAGCAGTTACACTTGGACAGGGGCGACAGATACGCAGTATTTT.

This clonotype was observed a single time. The chain couples TRBV5-1 to TRBJ1-1; no reliable D call. The V end lost 4 bases, the J end lost 5 bases, and 15 bases lay between the germline ends. CDR3 length: 14 residues. Germline values: CDR1 SGHRS, CDR2 YFSETQ. The CDR3 region is CASSKRWGDTEAFF. The CDR3 DNA reads as TGCGCCAGCAGCAAACGGTGGGGAGATACTGAAGCTTTCTTT.

This clonotype has only a few counts. The CDR3 region is CASSQVDSGVGPLHF. CDR3 DNA: TGCGCCAGCAGCCAAGTCGACTCGGGCGTAGGACCCCTCCACTTT. The chain has TRBV4-1 and TRBJ1-6; D gene uncertain. Germline assignment: CDR1 MGHRA and CDR2 YSYEKL. The CDR3 extends over 15 amino acids. V lost 1 base and J lost 12, with 16 bases in between.